This T cell receptor beta chain was captured in a study of blood T cell repertoires in COVID-19. Looking at the study overall: The United States, Italy and Spain provided the acute and convalescent COVID-19 samples.

The V and J ends lost 3 bases and 5 bases, in that order; junction bases with no gene match: 10. This CDR3 spans 16 amino acids. CDR1 LGHNA and CDR2 YNFKEQ come from the germline V gene. TCRdb's copy holds only in-frame clones and misses some; the assay was immunoSEQ multiplex PCR. In the table there are over 200,000 clones, about 86% of which are singletons. This clonotype was sampled from a man older than 75 with acute or convalescent COVID-19. Sequencing input: peripheral blood. The rearrangement uses TRBV4-2 and TRBJ2-7; 10 positions match TRBD1. Here the CDR3 reads CASSQDPGTGAHEQYF. For the CDR3, the DNA is TGTGCCAGCAGCCAGGACCCCGGGACAGGGGCCCACGAGCAGTACTTC.